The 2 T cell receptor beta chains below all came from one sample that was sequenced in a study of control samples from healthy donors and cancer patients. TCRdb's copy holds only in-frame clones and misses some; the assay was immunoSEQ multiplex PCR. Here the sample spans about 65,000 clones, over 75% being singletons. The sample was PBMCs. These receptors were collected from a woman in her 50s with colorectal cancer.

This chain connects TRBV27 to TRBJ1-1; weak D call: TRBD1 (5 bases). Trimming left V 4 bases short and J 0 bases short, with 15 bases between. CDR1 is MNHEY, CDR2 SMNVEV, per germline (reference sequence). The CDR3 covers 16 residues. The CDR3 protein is CASSSVPGTLNTEAFF. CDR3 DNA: TGTGCCAGCAGTTCCGTGCCCGGGACCCTGAACACTGAAGCTTTCTTT.

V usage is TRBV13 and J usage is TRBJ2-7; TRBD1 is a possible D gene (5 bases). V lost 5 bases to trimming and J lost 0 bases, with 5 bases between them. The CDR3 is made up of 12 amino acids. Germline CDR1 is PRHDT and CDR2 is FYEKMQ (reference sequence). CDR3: CASSDSSYEQYF. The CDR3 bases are TGTGCCAGCAGCGACAGCTCCTACGAGCAGTACTTC. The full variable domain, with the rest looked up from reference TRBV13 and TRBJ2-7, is AAGVIQSPRHLIKEKRETATLKCYPIPRHDTVYWYQQGPGQDPQFLISFYEKMQSDKGSIPDRFSAQQFSDYHSELNMSSLELGDSALYFCASSDSSYEQYFGPGTRLTVT.